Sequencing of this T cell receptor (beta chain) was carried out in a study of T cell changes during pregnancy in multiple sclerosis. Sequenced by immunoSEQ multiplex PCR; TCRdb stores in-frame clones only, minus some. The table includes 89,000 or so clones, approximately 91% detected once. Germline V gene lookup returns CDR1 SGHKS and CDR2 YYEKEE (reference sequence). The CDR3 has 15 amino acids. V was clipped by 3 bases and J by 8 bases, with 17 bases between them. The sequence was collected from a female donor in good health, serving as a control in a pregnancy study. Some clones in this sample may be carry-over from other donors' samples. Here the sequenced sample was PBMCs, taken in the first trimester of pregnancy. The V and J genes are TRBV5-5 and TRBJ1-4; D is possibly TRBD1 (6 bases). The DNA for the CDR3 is TGTGCCAGCAGCTCCTACCCAGGGGTTAACGAAAAACTGTTTTTT. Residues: CASSSYPGVNEKLFF.